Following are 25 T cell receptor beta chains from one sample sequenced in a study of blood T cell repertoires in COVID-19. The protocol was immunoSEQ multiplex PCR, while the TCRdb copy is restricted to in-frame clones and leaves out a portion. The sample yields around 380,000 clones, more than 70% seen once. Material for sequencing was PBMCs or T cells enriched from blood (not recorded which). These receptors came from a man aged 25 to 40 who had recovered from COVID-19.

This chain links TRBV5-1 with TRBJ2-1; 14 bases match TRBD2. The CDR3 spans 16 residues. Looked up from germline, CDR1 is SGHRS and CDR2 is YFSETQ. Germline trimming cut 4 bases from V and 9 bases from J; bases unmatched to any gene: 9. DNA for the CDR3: TGCGCCAGCAGCCAGACTAGCGGGGGGGTGTATCGTGAGCAGTTCTTC. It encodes CASSQTSGGVYREQFF.

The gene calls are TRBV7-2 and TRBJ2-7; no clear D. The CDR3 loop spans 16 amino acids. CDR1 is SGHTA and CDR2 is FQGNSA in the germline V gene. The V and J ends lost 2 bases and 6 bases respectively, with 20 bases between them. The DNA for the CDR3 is TGTGCCAGCAGCTTATGGGCCGCTTCACCTGGGCCCGAGCAGTACTTC. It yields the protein CASSLWAASPGPEQYF. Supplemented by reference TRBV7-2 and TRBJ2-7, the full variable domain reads GAGVSQSPSNKVTEKGKDVELRCDPISGHTALYWYRQSLGQGLEFLIYFQGNSAPDKSGLPSDRFSAERTGGSVSTLTIQRTQQEDSAVYLCASSLWAASPGPEQYFGPGTRLTVT.

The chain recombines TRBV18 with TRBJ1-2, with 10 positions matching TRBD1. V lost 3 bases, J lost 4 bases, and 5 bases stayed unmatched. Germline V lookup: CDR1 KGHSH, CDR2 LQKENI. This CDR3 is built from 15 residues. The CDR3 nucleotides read TGTGCCAGCTCACCGGGACAGGGGATCGGCTATGGCTACACCTTC. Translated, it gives CASSPGQGIGYGYTF.

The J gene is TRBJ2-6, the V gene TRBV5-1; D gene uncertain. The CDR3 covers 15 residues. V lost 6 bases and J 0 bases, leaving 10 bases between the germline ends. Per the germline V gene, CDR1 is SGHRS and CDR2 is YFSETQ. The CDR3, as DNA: TGCGCCAGCACCCAGGTCACCTCTGGGGCCAACGTCCTGACTTTC. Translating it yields CASTQVTSGANVLTF.

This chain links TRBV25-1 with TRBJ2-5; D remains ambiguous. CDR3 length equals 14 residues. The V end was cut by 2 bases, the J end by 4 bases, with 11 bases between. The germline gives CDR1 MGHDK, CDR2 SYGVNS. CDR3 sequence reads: CASSETTLRETQYF. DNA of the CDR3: TGTGCCAGCAGTGAAACCACTTTGAGAGAGACCCAGTACTTC.

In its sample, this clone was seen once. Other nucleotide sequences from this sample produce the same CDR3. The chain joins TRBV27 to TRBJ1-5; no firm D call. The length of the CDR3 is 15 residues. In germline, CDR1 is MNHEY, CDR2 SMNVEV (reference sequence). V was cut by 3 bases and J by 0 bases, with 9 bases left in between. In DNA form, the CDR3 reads TGTGCCAGCAGTTTGCGAGGGTTTAGCAATCAGCCCCAGCATTTT. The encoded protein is CASSLRGFSNQPQHF.

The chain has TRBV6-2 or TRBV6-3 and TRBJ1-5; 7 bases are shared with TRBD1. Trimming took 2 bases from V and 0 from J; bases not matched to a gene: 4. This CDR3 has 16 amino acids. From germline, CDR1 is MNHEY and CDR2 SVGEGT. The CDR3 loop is CASSYADRDSNQPQHF. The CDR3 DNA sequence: TGTGCCAGCAGTTACGCCGACAGGGATAGCAATCAGCCCCAGCATTTT.

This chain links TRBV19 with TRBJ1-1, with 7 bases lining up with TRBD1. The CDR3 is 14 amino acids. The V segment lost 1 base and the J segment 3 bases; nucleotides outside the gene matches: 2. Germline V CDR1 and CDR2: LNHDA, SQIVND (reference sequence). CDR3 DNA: TGTGCCAGTAGTATAGTACAGGGGTACACTGAAGCTTTCTTT. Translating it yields CASSIVQGYTEAFF.

The chain's CDR3 is CATNRQGANGYTF. CDR3 nucleotides: TGTGCCACTAACCGACAGGGGGCAAATGGCTACACCTTC. This chain uses TRBV10-3 with TRBJ1-2, with 10 bases that match TRBD1. V lost 10 bases, J lost 6 bases, and 8 bases stayed unmatched. Germline V lookup: CDR1 ENHRY, CDR2 SYGVKD. The CDR3 consists of 13 residues.

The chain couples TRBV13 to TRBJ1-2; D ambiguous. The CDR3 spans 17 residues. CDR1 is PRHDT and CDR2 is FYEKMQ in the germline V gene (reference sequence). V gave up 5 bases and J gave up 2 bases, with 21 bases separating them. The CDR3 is CASSRITQAASNYGYTF. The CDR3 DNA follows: TGTGCCAGCAGCCGGATCACCCAAGCGGCGTCGAACTATGGCTACACCTTC.

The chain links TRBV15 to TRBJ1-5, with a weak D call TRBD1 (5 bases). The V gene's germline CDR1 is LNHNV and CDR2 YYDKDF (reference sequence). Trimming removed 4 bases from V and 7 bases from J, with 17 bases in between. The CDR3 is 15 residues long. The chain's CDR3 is CATSTPPAGGQPQHF. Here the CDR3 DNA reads TGTGCCACCAGCACCCCCCCTGCTGGGGGGCAGCCCCAGCATTTT.

The CDR3 sequence: CASSQGQGQGETQYF. The CDR3 nucleotides are TGTGCCAGCAGTCAGGGACAGGGTCAAGGGGAGACCCAGTACTTC. This chain links TRBV6-5 with TRBJ2-5; TRBD1 matches at 9 bases. The CDR3 runs 15 residues. The J segment lost 5 bases and the V segment lost 5 bases, leaving 9 bases of the junction unmatched. From germline, CDR1 is MNHEY and CDR2 SVGAGI.

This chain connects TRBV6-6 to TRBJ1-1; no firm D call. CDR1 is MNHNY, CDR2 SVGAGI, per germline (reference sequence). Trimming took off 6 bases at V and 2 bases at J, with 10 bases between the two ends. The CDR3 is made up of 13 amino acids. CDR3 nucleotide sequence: TGTGCCAGCAGAAGCTCAGGTAACACTGAAGCTTTCTTT. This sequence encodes CASRSSGNTEAFF.

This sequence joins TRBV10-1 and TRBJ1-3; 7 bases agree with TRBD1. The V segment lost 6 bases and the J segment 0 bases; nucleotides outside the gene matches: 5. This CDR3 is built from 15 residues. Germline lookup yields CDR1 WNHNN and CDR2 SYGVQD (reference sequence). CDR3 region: CASSEQGTSGNTIYF. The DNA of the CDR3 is TGCGCCAGCAGCGAACAGGGGACCTCTGGAAACACCATATATTTT.

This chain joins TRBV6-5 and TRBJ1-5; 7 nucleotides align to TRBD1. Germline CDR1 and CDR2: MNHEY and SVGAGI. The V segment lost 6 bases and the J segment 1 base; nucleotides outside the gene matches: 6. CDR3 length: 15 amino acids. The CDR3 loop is CASRVDRVSNQPQHF. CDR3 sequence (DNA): TGTGCCAGCAGGGTCGACAGGGTCAGCAATCAGCCCCAGCATTTT.

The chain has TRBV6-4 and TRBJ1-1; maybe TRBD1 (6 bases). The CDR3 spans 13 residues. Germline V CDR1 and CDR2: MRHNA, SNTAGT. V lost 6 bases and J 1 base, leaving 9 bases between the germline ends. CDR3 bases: TGTGCCAGCAGGGGGGGGCCGAACACTGAAGCTTTCTTT. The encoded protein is CASRGGPNTEAFF.

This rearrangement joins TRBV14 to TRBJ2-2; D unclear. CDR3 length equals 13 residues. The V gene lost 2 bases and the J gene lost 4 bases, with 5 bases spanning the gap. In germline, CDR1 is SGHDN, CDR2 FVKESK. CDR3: CASSQQFTGELFF. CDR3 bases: TGTGCCAGCAGCCAACAGTTCACCGGGGAGCTGTTTTTT.

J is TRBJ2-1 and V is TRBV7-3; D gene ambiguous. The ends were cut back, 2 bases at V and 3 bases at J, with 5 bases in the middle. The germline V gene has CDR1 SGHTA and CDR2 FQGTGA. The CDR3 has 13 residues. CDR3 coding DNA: TGTGCCAGCAGCTTATCAGGCTACAATGAGCAGTTCTTC. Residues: CASSLSGYNEQFF. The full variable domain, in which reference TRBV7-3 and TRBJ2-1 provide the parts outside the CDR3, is GAGVSQTPSNKVTEKGKYVELRCDPISGHTALYWYRQSLGQGPEFLIYFQGTGAADDSGLPNDRFFAVRPEGSVSTLKIQRTERGDSAVYLCASSLSGYNEQFFGPGTRLTVL.

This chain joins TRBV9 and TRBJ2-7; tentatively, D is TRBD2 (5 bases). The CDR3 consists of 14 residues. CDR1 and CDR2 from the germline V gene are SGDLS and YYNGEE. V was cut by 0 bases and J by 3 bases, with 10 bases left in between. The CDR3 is CASSVGHGNYEQYF. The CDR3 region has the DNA TGTGCCAGCAGCGTAGGGCACGGGAACTACGAGCAGTACTTC.

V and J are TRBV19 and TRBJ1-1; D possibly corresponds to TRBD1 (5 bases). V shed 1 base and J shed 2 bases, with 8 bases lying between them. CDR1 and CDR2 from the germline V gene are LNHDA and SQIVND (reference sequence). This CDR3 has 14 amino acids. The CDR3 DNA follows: TGTGCCAGTAGTATAGGGGGGGGTAACACTGAAGCTTTCTTT. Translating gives CASSIGGGNTEAFF.

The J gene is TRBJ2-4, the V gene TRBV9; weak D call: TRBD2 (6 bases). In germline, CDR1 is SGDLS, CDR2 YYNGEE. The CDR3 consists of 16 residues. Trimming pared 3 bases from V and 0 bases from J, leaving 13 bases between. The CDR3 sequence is CASSGEGTLAKNIQYF. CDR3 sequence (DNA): TGTGCCAGCAGCGGAGAGGGGACTTTAGCCAAAAACATTCAGTACTTC.

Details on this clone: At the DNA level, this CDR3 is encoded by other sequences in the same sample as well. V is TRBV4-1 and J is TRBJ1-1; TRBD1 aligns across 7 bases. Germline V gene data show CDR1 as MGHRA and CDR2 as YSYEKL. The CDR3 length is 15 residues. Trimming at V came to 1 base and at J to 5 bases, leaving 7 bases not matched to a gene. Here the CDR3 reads CASSQVQGSGTEAFF. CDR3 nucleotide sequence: TGCGCCAGCAGCCAAGTACAGGGGAGTGGTACTGAAGCTTTCTTT.

The CDR3 loop reads CASSQEGARGDEQFF. CDR3 DNA sequence: TGCGCCAGCAGCCAAGAGGGGGCCAGGGGCGATGAGCAGTTCTTC. This chain links TRBV4-3 with TRBJ2-1; tentative D call: TRBD1 (6 bases). The V end was cut by 0 bases, the J end by 8 bases, with 14 bases between. This CDR3 has 15 amino acids. Germline lookup yields CDR1 LGHNA and CDR2 YSLEER.

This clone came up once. CDR3 nucleotides: TGTGCCAGCAGTACCCGGGACAGGGCTTACAATGAGCAGTTCTTC. Translating gives CASSTRDRAYNEQFF. The chain carries TRBV6-5 and TRBJ2-1; 9 bases match TRBD1. CDR1 MNHEY and CDR2 SVGAGI come from the germline V gene. The CDR3 totals 15 residues. The trim removed 5 bases at V and 4 bases at J, leaving 6 bases unmatched.

For the CDR3, the DNA is TGTGCCTGGAGTTCCCAGGGCACAGATACGCAGTATTTT. It translates to CAWSSQGTDTQYF. The chain couples TRBV30 to TRBJ2-3, with D uncertain. In germline, CDR1 is GTSNPN, CDR2 SVGIG (reference sequence). The V end was cut by 2 bases, the J end by 1 base, with 7 bases between. The length of the CDR3 is 13 residues.